The entry below gives a single T cell receptor beta chain sequence along with its context. The antigen is unknown. The source of the sample is a study of blood T cells in healthy people across ages. A second PCR, run for about 6 to 11 cycles, used a sample-barcoded 5' primer plus a J-beta primer mix. Every cDNA molecule bore a tag from a template-switch adaptor containing 12 random nucleotides. TCRdb re-analysed the 5' RACE reads in MiXCR, keeping a single row per CDR3 protein. The profile shows about 800,000 distinct CDR3 sequences, 58% of them singletons. CDR3 length equals 16 residues. Study-level points and caveats: The recorded TCR beta diversity per million T cells decreased in a roughly linear manner with age.

Material for sequencing was blood. The V call is TRBV12-3 or TRBV12-4, the J call TRBJ2-1, with TRBD2 as a possible D gene (6 bases). The J call may be wrong; the DNA end is better matched by TRBJ2-7. This TCR came from a man aged 25 to 40 in good health. The CDR3 nucleotides read TGTGCCAGCAGCCCGGTCGGGCGGGGTAGGTACAATGAGCAGTACTTC. Protein product: CASSPVGRGRYNEQYF.